This T cell receptor (beta chain) was recorded in a study of OX40 agonist ivuxolimab in advanced cancers. Across the whole study: Clinicians treated patients with ivuxolimab, an agonistic anti-OX40 (CD134) antibody. Prior checkpoint blockade (anti-PD-1, anti-PD-L1 or anti-CTLA-4) was permitted; around 39% had it. Study-wide results and limits: CD4+ and CD8+ blood T cells expanded clonally by week 6 at 0.1 to 3.0 mg/kg.

Sequenced by immunoSEQ multiplex PCR; TCRdb stores in-frame clones only, minus some. Among fewer than 85,000 clones listed, approximately 92% were seen once. V was pared by 3 bases and J by 8 bases, with 0 bases of the junction left unmatched. The CDR3 contains 12 residues. Looked up from germline, CDR1 is SGHTA and CDR2 is FQGNSA. Regarding this clone: Its cognate antigen is unknown.

The sample here was CD4+ or CD8+ T cells sorted from blood, taken in a trial of the OX40 agonist ivuxolimab. The gene calls are TRBV7-2 and TRBJ1-5; 8 positions match TRBD1. This receptor was taken from an adult with an advanced solid tumor such as melanoma, head and neck, liver or kidney cancer. The CDR3 nucleotides are TGTGCCAGCAGCTTGGGACAGGAGCCCCAGCATTTT. Its translation: CASSLGQEPQHF.